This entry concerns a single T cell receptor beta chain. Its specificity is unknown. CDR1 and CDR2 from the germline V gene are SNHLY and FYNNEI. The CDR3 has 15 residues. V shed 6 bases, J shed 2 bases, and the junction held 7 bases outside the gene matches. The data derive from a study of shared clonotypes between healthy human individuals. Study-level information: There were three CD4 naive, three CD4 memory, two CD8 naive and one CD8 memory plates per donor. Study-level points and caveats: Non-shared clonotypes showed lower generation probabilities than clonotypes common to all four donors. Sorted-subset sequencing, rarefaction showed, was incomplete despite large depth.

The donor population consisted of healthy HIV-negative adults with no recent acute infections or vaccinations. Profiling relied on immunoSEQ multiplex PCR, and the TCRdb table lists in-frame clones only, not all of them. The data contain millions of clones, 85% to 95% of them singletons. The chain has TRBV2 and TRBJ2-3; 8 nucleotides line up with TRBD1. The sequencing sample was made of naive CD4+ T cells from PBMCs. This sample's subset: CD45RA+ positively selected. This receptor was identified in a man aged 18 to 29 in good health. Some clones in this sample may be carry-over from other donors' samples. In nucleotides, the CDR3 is TGTGCCAGCAGCGCCGACAGGGGAAACACAGATACGCAGTATTTT. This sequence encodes CASSADRGNTDTQYF. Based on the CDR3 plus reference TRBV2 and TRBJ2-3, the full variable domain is EPEVTQTPSHQVTQMGQEVILRCVPISNHLYFYWYRQILGQKVEFLVSFYNNEISEKSEIFDDQFSVERPDGSNFTLKIRSTKLEDSAMYFCASSADRGNTDTQYFGPGTRLTVL.